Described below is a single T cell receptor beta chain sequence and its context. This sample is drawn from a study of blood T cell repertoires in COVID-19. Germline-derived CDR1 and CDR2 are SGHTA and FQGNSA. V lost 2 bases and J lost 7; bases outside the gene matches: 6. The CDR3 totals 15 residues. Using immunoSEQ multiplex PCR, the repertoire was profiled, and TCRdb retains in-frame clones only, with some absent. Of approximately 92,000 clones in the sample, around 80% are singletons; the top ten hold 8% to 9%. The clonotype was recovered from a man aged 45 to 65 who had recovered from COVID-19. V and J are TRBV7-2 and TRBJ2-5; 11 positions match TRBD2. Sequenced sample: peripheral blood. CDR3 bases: TGTGCCAGCAGCTTAAAACTAGCGGGGGCGGGGACCCAGTACTTC. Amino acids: CASSLKLAGAGTQYF.